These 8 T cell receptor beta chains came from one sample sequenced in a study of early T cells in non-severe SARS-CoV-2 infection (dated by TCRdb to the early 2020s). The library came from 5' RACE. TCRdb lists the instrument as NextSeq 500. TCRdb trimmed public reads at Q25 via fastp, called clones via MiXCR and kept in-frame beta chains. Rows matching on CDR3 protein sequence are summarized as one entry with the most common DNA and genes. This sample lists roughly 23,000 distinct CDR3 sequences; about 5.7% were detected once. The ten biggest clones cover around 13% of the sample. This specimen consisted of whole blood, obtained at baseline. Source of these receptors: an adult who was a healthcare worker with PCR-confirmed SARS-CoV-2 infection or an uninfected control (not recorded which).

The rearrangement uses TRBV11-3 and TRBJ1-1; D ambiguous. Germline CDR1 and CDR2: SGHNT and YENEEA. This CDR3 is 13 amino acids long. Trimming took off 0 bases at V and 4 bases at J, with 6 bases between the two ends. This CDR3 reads CASSLEVGTEAFF. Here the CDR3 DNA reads TGTGCCAGCAGCTTAGAAGTGGGCACTGAAGCTTTCTTT.

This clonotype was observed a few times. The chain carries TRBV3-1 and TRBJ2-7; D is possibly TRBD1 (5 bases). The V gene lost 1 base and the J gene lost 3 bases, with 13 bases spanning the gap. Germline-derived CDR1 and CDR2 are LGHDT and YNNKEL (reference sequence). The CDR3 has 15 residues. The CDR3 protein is CASSQVPDRYYEQYF. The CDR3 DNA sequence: TGTGCCAGCAGCCAAGTCCCCGACAGATACTACGAGCAGTACTTC.

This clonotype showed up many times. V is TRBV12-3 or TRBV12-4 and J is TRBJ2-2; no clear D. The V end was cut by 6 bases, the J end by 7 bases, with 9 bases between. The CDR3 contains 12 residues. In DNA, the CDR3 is TGTGCCAGCAGCATCATGGGCGGGGAGCTGTTTTTT. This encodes CASSIMGGELFF.

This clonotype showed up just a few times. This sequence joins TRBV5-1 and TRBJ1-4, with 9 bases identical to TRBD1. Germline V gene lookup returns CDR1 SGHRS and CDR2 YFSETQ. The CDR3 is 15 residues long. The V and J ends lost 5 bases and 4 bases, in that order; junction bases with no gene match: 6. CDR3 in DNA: TGCGCCAGCAGTTCGGGGACAGGGAGTAATGAAAAACTGTTTTTT. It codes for CASSSGTGSNEKLFF.

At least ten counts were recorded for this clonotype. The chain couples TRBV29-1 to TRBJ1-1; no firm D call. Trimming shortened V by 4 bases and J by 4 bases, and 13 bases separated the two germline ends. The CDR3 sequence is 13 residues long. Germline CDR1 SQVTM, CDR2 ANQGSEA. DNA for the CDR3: TGCAGCGTTGCCGAGCAGGCGGCCACTGAAGCTTTCTTT. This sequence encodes CSVAEQAATEAFF.

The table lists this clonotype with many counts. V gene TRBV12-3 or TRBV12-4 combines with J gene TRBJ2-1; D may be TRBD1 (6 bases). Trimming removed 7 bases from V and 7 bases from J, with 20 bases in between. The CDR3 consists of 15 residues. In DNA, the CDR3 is TGTGCCAGCACCTTGGGGGCAGGCGCCAGGAATGAGCAGTTCTTC. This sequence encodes CASTLGAGARNEQFF.

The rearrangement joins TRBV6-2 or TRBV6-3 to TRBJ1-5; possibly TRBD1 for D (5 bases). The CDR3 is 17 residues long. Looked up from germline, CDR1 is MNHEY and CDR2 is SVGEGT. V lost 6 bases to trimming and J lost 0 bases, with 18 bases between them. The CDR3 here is CASSLGLSGYSNQPQHF. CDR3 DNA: TGTGCCAGCAGCTTGGGGCTTAGTGGTTATAGCAATCAGCCCCAGCATTTT.

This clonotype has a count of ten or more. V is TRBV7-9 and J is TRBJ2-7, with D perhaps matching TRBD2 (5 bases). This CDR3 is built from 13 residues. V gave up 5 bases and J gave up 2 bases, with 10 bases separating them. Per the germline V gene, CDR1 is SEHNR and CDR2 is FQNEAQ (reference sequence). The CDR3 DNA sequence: TGTGCCAGCAGCCAGGCCGGGGCCTACGAGCAGTACTTC. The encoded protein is CASSQAGAYEQYF.